The 23 T cell receptor beta chains listed next were all sequenced from one sample in a study of cytomegalovirus exposure and HLA in healthy donors. Only in-frame clones appear in the TCRdb table, and some are missing; sequencing was by immunoSEQ multiplex PCR. This repertoire shows tens of thousands of clones, more than 80% found once; its top ten account for 0.95% to 1.5%. The sequenced material came from PBMCs. These receptors all come from a woman aged 18-29 years in good health and CMV-seronegative.

The chain employs TRBV5-4 and TRBJ1-6; D remains unclear. Germline V gene sequence: CDR1 SGHNT, CDR2 YYREEE (reference sequence). The CDR3 extends over 14 amino acids. Deletions cut 7 bases from V and 13 bases from J, with 21 bases between. CDR3 sequence (DNA): TGTGCCAGCCGGAAGGAGAGACGGGAGTCCCCCCTCCACTTT. Encoded protein: CASRKERRESPLHF.

The CDR3 bases are TGTGCCAGCAGTTTTGCAGGGAACACTGAAGCTTTCTTT. This sequence encodes CASSFAGNTEAFF. This sequence joins TRBV28 and TRBJ1-1; D is ambiguous. The CDR3 spans 13 residues. V lost 3 bases and J lost 1, with 6 bases in between. CDR1 and CDR2 from the germline V gene are MDHEN and SYDVKM.

This chain joins TRBV4-1 and TRBJ2-1, with TRBD2 identical over 13 bases. The CDR3 runs to 17 residues. The germline CDR1 and CDR2 sequences are MGHRA and YSYEKL. Germline trimming cut 3 bases from V and 11 bases from J; bases unmatched to any gene: 13. CDR3 sequence reads: CASSHLPGLAGLGQQFF. CDR3 DNA sequence: TGCGCCAGCAGCCACCTACCGGGACTAGCGGGACTGGGTCAGCAGTTCTTC.

V usage is TRBV18 and J usage is TRBJ1-5; D uncertain. The CDR3 loop spans 14 amino acids. Germline assignment: CDR1 KGHSH and CDR2 LQKENI. V was pared by 1 base and J by 6 bases, with 10 bases between. The CDR3 loop is CASSPQEAGQPQHF. The CDR3 DNA is TGTGCCAGCTCACCACAGGAGGCAGGTCAGCCCCAGCATTTT.

The chain carries TRBV27 and TRBJ2-7, with D possibly matching TRBD1 (6 bases). There are 13 residues in the CDR3. V gave up 5 bases and J gave up 4 bases, with 12 bases separating them. CDR1 is MNHEY, CDR2 SMNVEV, per germline (reference sequence). Here the CDR3 reads CASSTQGTYEQYF. DNA of the CDR3: TGTGCCAGCAGTACACAGGGTACTTACGAGCAGTACTTC.

The chain couples TRBV27 to TRBJ2-7, with 7 bases aligning to TRBD1. With 2 bases clipped from V and 2 bases from J, the junction kept 3 bases outside the gene matches. The CDR3 totals 14 residues. Germline V gives CDR1 MNHEY, CDR2 SMNVEV (reference sequence). This chain's CDR3 is CASSLTGDPYEQYF. The CDR3, as DNA: TGTGCCAGCAGTTTAACAGGGGACCCCTACGAGCAGTACTTC.

The chain recombines TRBV6-5 with TRBJ1-5; 8 bases are a match to TRBD1. The V gene's germline CDR1 is MNHEY and CDR2 SVGAGI. V was pared by 6 bases and J by 7 bases, with 8 bases of the junction left unmatched. The CDR3 has 14 amino acids. The CDR3 DNA reads as TGTGCCAGCAGCAGTGGACAGGGCGCCCAGCCCCAGCATTTT. It yields the protein CASSSGQGAQPQHF.

The chain links TRBV2 to TRBJ2-1; D is perhaps TRBD1 (7 bases). Trimming left V 4 bases short and J 8 bases short, with 15 bases between. This CDR3 contains 14 residues. In germline, CDR1 is SNHLY, CDR2 FYNNEI. The CDR3 region is CASSVRQGEDEQFF. CDR3 DNA sequence: TGTGCCAGCAGTGTCAGGCAGGGGGAGGATGAGCAGTTCTTC.

This chain connects TRBV7-2 to TRBJ2-2, with 8 bases identical to TRBD2. Germline-derived CDR1 and CDR2 are SGHTA and FQGNSA. V gave up 5 bases and J gave up 7 bases; unmatched junction bases: 9. CDR3 length: 15 amino acids. The DNA for the CDR3 is TGTGCCAGCAGCATGGGACCCGCGGGGGGCGGGGAGCTGTTTTTT. It is translated as CASSMGPAGGGELFF.

V gene TRBV4-1 combines with J gene TRBJ2-3; 10 bases fit TRBD2. Germline V gives CDR1 MGHRA, CDR2 YSYEKL. The CDR3 spans 16 residues. The trim removed 4 bases at V and 3 bases at J, leaving 7 bases unmatched. CDR3 bases: TGCGCCAGCAGCCGCCTTAGCGGGAGGTCGACAGATACGCAGTATTTT. Translation gives CASSRLSGRSTDTQYF.

The DNA for the CDR3 is TGTGCCAGCAGTACACTGGGGACAGGGGGGTACGAGCAGTACTTC. It is translated as CASSTLGTGGYEQYF. The chain uses TRBV11-2 and TRBJ2-7; the match to TRBD1 covers 11 bases. Germline V gene data show CDR1 as SGHAT and CDR2 as FQNNGV. With 6 bases clipped from V and 4 bases from J, the junction kept 8 bases outside the gene matches. The CDR3 has 15 amino acids.

V gene TRBV5-1 combines with J gene TRBJ1-1; D may be TRBD1 (5 bases). The CDR3 sequence is 16 residues long. Per germline, CDR1 SGHRS and CDR2 YFSETQ. The V end was cut by 4 bases, the J end by 3 bases, with 19 bases between. The CDR3 nucleotides read TGCGCCAGCAGCCCCATCCGGGGGGGGATTCACACTGAAGCTTTCTTT. Translated, it gives CASSPIRGGIHTEAFF.

The rearrangement uses TRBV5-1 and TRBJ2-1, with 9 bases that match TRBD1. The CDR3 extends over 16 amino acids. Losses at the gene ends were 4 bases for V and 6 bases for J; bases not matched to a gene: 11. CDR1 is SGHRS and CDR2 is YFSETQ in the germline V gene. The CDR3 DNA reads TGCGCCAGCAGCCCCGAAATTGGGACAGGGTTCAATGAGCAGTTCTTC. Translated, it gives CASSPEIGTGFNEQFF.

The chain has TRBV5-4 and TRBJ2-7; TRBD2 aligns across 7 bases. Germline CDR1 reads SGHNT; CDR2 reads YYREEE (reference sequence). The V segment lost 7 bases and the J segment 7 bases; nucleotides outside the gene matches: 11. The CDR3 runs 13 residues. The CDR3 bases are TGTGCCAGCCGACCCCGGGGGAGGGGTGAGCAGTACTTC. This encodes CASRPRGRGEQYF.

The count of this clone is one. This chain links TRBV18 with TRBJ2-2; TRBD2 matches at 9 bases. Germline V gene sequence: CDR1 KGHSH, CDR2 LQKENI. V trimming: 5 bases; J trimming: 7 bases; junction bases outside the gene matches: 8. The CDR3 spans 15 residues. This chain's CDR3 is CASSSPGLASGELFF. For the CDR3, the DNA is TGTGCCAGCTCAAGCCCAGGACTAGCGAGCGGGGAGCTGTTTTTT. Full variable domain (rest looked up from reference TRBV18 and TRBJ2-2): NAGVMQNPRHLVRRRGQEARLRCSPMKGHSHVYWYRQLPEEGLKFMVYLQKENIIDESGMPKERFSAEFPKEGPSILRIQQVVRGDSAAYFCASSSPGLASGELFFGEGSRLTVL.

The chain couples TRBV11-2 to TRBJ2-7, with 7 bases fitting TRBD2. Per germline, CDR1 SGHAT and CDR2 FQNNGV. This CDR3 is 14 amino acids long. With V trimmed by 5 bases and J by 1 base, 5 bases remained unmatched. CDR3 sequence reads: CASSPQAGSYEQYF. CDR3 sequence (DNA): TGTGCCAGCAGCCCGCAAGCGGGATCCTACGAGCAGTACTTC. The full variable domain, with the rest looked up from reference TRBV11-2 and TRBJ2-7, is EAGVAQSPRYKIIEKRQSVAFWCNPISGHATLYWYQQILGQGPKLLIQFQNNGVVDDSQLPKDRFSAERLKGVDSTLKIQPAKLEDSAVYLCASSPQAGSYEQYFGPGTRLTVT.

The chain is built from TRBV29-1 and TRBJ1-1; D is perhaps TRBD1 (6 bases). Germline CDR1 SQVTM, CDR2 ANQGSEA. Trimming shortened V by 7 bases and J by 4 bases, and 16 bases separated the two germline ends. The CDR3 loop spans 13 amino acids. CDR3 in amino acids: CSGGQTAGTEAFF. The CDR3 coding sequence is TGCAGCGGCGGACAGACCGCGGGCACTGAAGCTTTCTTT.

The chain recombines TRBV27 with TRBJ1-1, with 7 nucleotides matching TRBD1. The germline V gene encodes CDR1 MNHEY and CDR2 SMNVEV (reference sequence). V lost 5 bases to trimming and J lost 6 bases; unmatched junction nucleotides: 12. The CDR3 contains 15 residues. CDR3 DNA sequence: TGTGCCAGCAGTGATTGGGGGATGCAGGGGGCTGAAGCTTTCTTT. It translates to CASSDWGMQGAEAFF.

The chain carries TRBV6-5 and TRBJ2-2, with 8 bases matching TRBD2. This CDR3 has 15 residues. With 7 bases clipped from V and 4 bases from J, the junction kept 8 bases outside the gene matches. Looked up from germline, CDR1 is MNHEY and CDR2 is SVGAGI. The CDR3 is CASTGGAWGTGELFF. CDR3 nucleotides: TGTGCCAGCACGGGGGGGGCCTGGGGCACCGGGGAGCTGTTTTTT.

V and J are TRBV18 and TRBJ2-1, with D perhaps TRBD2 (5 bases). CDR3 length equals 14 residues. CDR1 KGHSH and CDR2 LQKENI come from the germline V gene. Trimming removed 8 bases from V and 3 bases from J, with 14 bases in between. CDR3 in DNA: TGTGCCAGCAAGATCACCGGGGACTACAATGAGCAGTTCTTC. Amino acids: CASKITGDYNEQFF.

The chain carries TRBV6-5 and TRBJ2-7, with D unclear. V was trimmed by 2 bases and J by 5 bases, leaving 4 bases between them. There are 11 residues in the CDR3. CDR1 and CDR2 from the germline V gene are MNHEY and SVGAGI. The CDR3 DNA reads TGTGCCAGCAGTTACATAGACGAGCAGTACTTC. Amino acid sequence: CASSYIDEQYF.

The chain is built from TRBV5-6 and TRBJ2-6; 7 nucleotides match TRBD1. CDR3 length: 15 residues. Germline V gene sequence: CDR1 SGHDT, CDR2 YYEEEE. V lost 8 bases, J lost 0 bases, and 5 bases stayed unmatched. DNA of the CDR3: TGTGCCAGTTCAAGGGGGCTCTCTGGGGCCAACGTCCTGACTTTC. This translates into CASSRGLSGANVLTF.

CDR3 amino acids: CASSSLTGSTYEQYF. The CDR3 region has the DNA TGTGCCAGCAGCTCACTGACAGGGAGCACCTACGAGCAGTACTTC. The chain recombines TRBV11-2 with TRBJ2-7; 7 bases are shared with TRBD1. After removal of 4 bases from V and 2 bases from J, the junction contained 8 bases not matched to a gene. The CDR3 is made up of 15 amino acids. Germline V lookup: CDR1 SGHAT, CDR2 FQNNGV.